This passage covers 25 T cell receptor beta chains from one sample sequenced in a study of graft-versus-host responses after intestinal transplantation. Data came from immunoSEQ multiplex PCR; TCRdb stores just in-frame clones and leaves some out. Of 100,000 or so clones in the sample, roughly 93% were seen once. Their antigen targets remain unknown. The sequencing here drew on unstimulated CD8+ T cells sorted from spleen or lymph node cells, taken before transplant. These receptors were taken from a human donor who was the organ donor for an intestinal transplant.

This clone appeared a single time. The rearrangement uses TRBV28 and TRBJ2-5; the D is unclear. The J call is uncertain, as TRBJ2-7 better fits the DNA end. Germline CDR1 MDHEN, CDR2 SYDVKM. The CDR3 sequence is 12 residues long. DNA of the CDR3: TGTGCCAGCAGTTTACCTCCCTCCGAGCAGTACTTC. It is translated as CASSLPPSEQYF.

The chain employs TRBV15 and TRBJ2-7; tentatively, D is TRBD1 (6 bases). The germline V and J ends were trimmed by 0 bases and 0 bases, with 12 bases remaining between them. The CDR3 length is 16 residues. From germline, CDR1 is LNHNV and CDR2 YYDKDF (reference sequence). CDR3 sequence (DNA): TGTGCCACCAGCAGAGAAGCAGGGGTGAGCTCCTACGAGCAGTACTTC. It is translated as CATSREAGVSSYEQYF.

The chain couples TRBV6-5 to TRBJ2-3; possibly TRBD2 for D (5 bases). The CDR3 covers 15 residues. Germline V gene sequence: CDR1 MNHEY, CDR2 SVGAGI. V lost 8 bases, J lost 2 bases, and 17 bases lay in between. Here the CDR3 reads CASCLSGSYTDTQYF. The DNA for the CDR3 is TGTGCCAGCTGCTTGTCTGGGAGCTACACAGATACGCAGTATTTT.

This chain joins TRBV27 and TRBJ2-7; TRBD2 might be the D (7 bases). The CDR3 contains 14 residues. V was clipped by 3 bases and J by 3 bases, with 12 bases between them. Per the germline V gene, CDR1 is MNHEY and CDR2 is SMNVEV (reference sequence). The CDR3 reads CASSFGGALYEQYF. CDR3 DNA sequence: TGTGCCAGCAGTTTTGGGGGGGCCCTCTACGAGCAGTACTTC.

CDR3 coding DNA: TGCGCCAGCAGCCACAAGGGACTGAACAATGAGCAGTTCTTC. It translates to CASSHKGLNNEQFF. The chain couples TRBV4-3 to TRBJ2-1; weak D call: TRBD2 (6 bases). V was shortened by 3 bases and J by 5 bases, with 11 bases between the two germline ends. From germline, CDR1 is LGHNA and CDR2 YSLEER. This CDR3 contains 14 residues.

The chain uses TRBV4-3 and TRBJ2-1; maybe TRBD2 (5 bases). V lost 0 bases, J lost 11 bases, and 14 bases lay in between. Germline CDR1 and CDR2: LGHNA and YSLEER. This CDR3 region has 14 residues. The CDR3 nucleotides read TGCGCCAGCAGCCAAGATGTAGGGCGGGCCCAGCAGTTCTTC. As protein: CASSQDVGRAQQFF.

V usage is TRBV5-6 and J usage is TRBJ1-2; weak D call: TRBD1 (5 bases). Germline-derived CDR1 and CDR2 are SGHDT and YYEEEE. The CDR3 covers 16 residues. V lost 2 bases, J lost 2 bases, and 16 bases lay in between. CDR3 region: CASSFDSLIGNYGYTF. As DNA, the CDR3 is TGTGCCAGCAGCTTTGACAGCCTGATCGGCAACTATGGCTACACCTTC.

J is TRBJ1-1 and V is TRBV27; unclear D gene. V gave up 2 bases and J gave up 2 bases, with 9 bases separating them. From germline, CDR1 is MNHEY and CDR2 SMNVEV (reference sequence). This CDR3 comprises 14 residues. The CDR3 DNA reads TGTGCCAGCAGTTTAGGTGCAGGAAACACTGAAGCTTTCTTT. It translates to CASSLGAGNTEAFF.

The J gene is TRBJ1-5, the V gene TRBV7-8; no clear D gene. Looked up from germline, CDR1 is SGHVS and CDR2 is FQNEAQ. V was trimmed by 3 bases and J by 0 bases, leaving 18 bases between them. This CDR3 is 18 amino acids long. CDR3 in DNA: TGTGCCAGCAGCTTTGACGGGGAAGGGAAGTATAGCAATCAGCCCCAGCATTTT. Translation: CASSFDGEGKYSNQPQHF. Full variable domain (rest looked up from reference TRBV7-8 and TRBJ1-5): GAGVSQSPRYKVAKRGQDVALRCDPISGHVSLFWYQQALGQGPEFLTYFQNEAQLDKSGLPSDRFFAERPEGSVSTLKIQRTQQEDSAVYLCASSFDGEGKYSNQPQHFGDGTRLSIL.

This chain uses TRBV10-3 with TRBJ1-2; D is undetermined. Germline values: CDR1 ENHRY, CDR2 SYGVKD. CDR3 size: 14 residues. V was cut by 11 bases and J by 8 bases, with 24 bases left in between. The CDR3 region has the DNA TGTGCCGTACGCGTCGGTCTCCGGTCCCTAGGCTACACCTTC. As protein: CAVRVGLRSLGYTF.

This clone was counted a few times. The junction shows a germline mismatch at one end, possibly a read error. The V and J genes are TRBV27 and TRBJ1-5, with 9 nucleotides matching TRBD1. Germline lookup yields CDR1 MNHEY and CDR2 SMNVEV (reference sequence). This CDR3 region has 17 residues. The CDR3 sequence is CASSLSPRTGGNQPQHF. CDR3 nucleotide sequence: TGTGCCAGCAGTCTATCCCCAAGGACAGGGGGCAATCAGCCCCAGCATTTT.

The chain carries TRBV4-1 and TRBJ1-6, with a weak D call TRBD1 (6 bases). The CDR3 runs 15 residues. With 4 bases removed from V and 5 bases from J, the gap between germline ends came to 12 bases. The V gene's germline CDR1 is MGHRA and CDR2 YSYEKL. The CDR3 protein is CASSLRTADNSPLHF. The CDR3 DNA is TGCGCCAGCAGCCTCAGGACAGCAGATAATTCACCCCTCCACTTT.

The CDR3 reads CASSLRRELADGSEQYF. The CDR3, as DNA: TGCGCCAGCAGCTTGCGGCGTGAGCTAGCGGACGGTTCCGAGCAGTACTTC. The chain carries TRBV5-1 and TRBJ2-5, with 7 bases aligning to TRBD2. The DNA end lines up better with TRBJ2-7; the J call may be wrong. The V gene's germline CDR1 is SGHRS and CDR2 YFSETQ. The CDR3 is 17 residues long.

This chain joins TRBV4-1 and TRBJ2-7; a possible D gene is TRBD1 (7 bases). V was trimmed by 3 bases and J by 2 bases, leaving 20 bases between them. The CDR3 is 17 residues long. In germline, CDR1 is MGHRA, CDR2 YSYEKL. This CDR3 is CASSQEGLGTATYEQYF. CDR3 in DNA: TGCGCCAGCAGCCAGGAGGGACTCGGGACAGCTACCTACGAGCAGTACTTC.

The chain is built from TRBV30 and TRBJ1-1; D might be TRBD1 (5 bases). The CDR3 extends over 14 amino acids. Per germline, CDR1 GTSNPN and CDR2 SVGIG (reference sequence). V was trimmed by 3 bases and J by 1 base, leaving 12 bases between them. The CDR3, as DNA: TGTGCCTGGAGCGCTCACAGGAGGAACACTGAAGCTTTCTTT. This translates into CAWSAHRRNTEAFF.

V and J are TRBV7-2 and TRBJ2-7; D is possibly TRBD2 (7 bases). V was clipped by 5 bases and J by 3 bases, with 20 bases between them. CDR1 is SGHTA and CDR2 is FQGNSA in the germline V gene. The CDR3 loop spans 16 amino acids. CDR3 in amino acids: CASSTNTGTGGYEQYF. CDR3 sequence (DNA): TGTGCCAGCAGCACTAATACAGGGACGGGAGGCTACGAGCAGTACTTC.

V usage is TRBV29-1 and J usage is TRBJ2-7; weak D call: TRBD1 (7 bases). This CDR3 is 12 amino acids long. Germline V lookup: CDR1 SQVTM, CDR2 ANQGSEA. V was cut by 6 bases and J by 3 bases, with 12 bases left in between. CDR3 loop: CSVQGTDYEQYF. The CDR3 DNA reads as TGCAGCGTACAGGGGACTGACTACGAGCAGTACTTC.

This sequence joins TRBV27 and TRBJ2-5, with 10 bases fitting TRBD2. The J call may not be correct, given that the DNA end is closer to TRBJ2-7. Germline V gives CDR1 MNHEY, CDR2 SMNVEV (reference sequence). This CDR3 spans 14 amino acids. CDR3 DNA: TGTGCCAGCAGTTCCGGGACTAGCGCCTACGAGCAGTACTTC. It is translated as CASSSGTSAYEQYF.

The rearrangement links TRBV4-1 to TRBJ2-1; 9 bases line up with TRBD1. The V and J ends lost 0 bases and 7 bases, in that order; junction bases with no gene match: 7. Germline CDR1 MGHRA, CDR2 YSYEKL. The CDR3 is 16 amino acids. The CDR3 spells CASSQEWTGVLNEQFF. The CDR3 DNA is TGCGCCAGCAGCCAAGAATGGACAGGGGTATTAAATGAGCAGTTCTTC.

This rearrangement joins TRBV27 to TRBJ2-1; 9 nucleotides line up with TRBD2. From germline, CDR1 is MNHEY and CDR2 SMNVEV (reference sequence). The CDR3 is 15 residues long. The V gene end was trimmed by 3 bases and the J gene end by 3 bases; junction bases not matched to a gene: 3. The CDR3 DNA is TGTGCCAGCAGTTTCGGAGCGGGAGGCTACAATGAGCAGTTCTTC. This gives the protein CASSFGAGGYNEQFF.

Only a few counts were recorded for this clone. This rearrangement joins TRBV6-6 to TRBJ1-2; TRBD1 matches at 7 bases. Germline V gene lookup returns CDR1 MNHNY and CDR2 SVGAGI (reference sequence). The CDR3 covers 14 residues. V shed 0 bases, J shed 8 bases, and the junction held 6 bases outside the gene matches. CDR3 sequence reads: CASSYSEGGNGYTF. As DNA, the CDR3 is TGTGCCAGCAGTTACTCCGAAGGGGGCAACGGCTACACCTTC.

This chain connects TRBV2 to TRBJ1-2; 9 nucleotides align to TRBD1. The germline gives CDR1 SNHLY, CDR2 FYNNEI. The CDR3 totals 16 residues. The ends lost 5 bases at V and 4 bases at J; junction bases unmatched: 11. The CDR3 bases are TGTGCCAGCAGTTACCAACACAGGGGGCGCTCCTATGGCTACACCTTC. Translation gives CASSYQHRGRSYGYTF.

The chain joins TRBV13 to TRBJ2-1; 7 bases match TRBD2. Trimming at V came to 4 bases and at J to 5 bases, leaving 8 bases not matched to a gene. The CDR3 has 15 amino acids. Germline lookup yields CDR1 PRHDT and CDR2 FYEKMQ (reference sequence). The CDR3 nucleotides read TGTGCCAGCAGCTGGAGCGGGGAAAGCAACAATGAGCAGTTCTTC. Protein sequence: CASSWSGESNNEQFF.

The V gene is TRBV10-3, the J gene TRBJ2-1; 9 bases align to TRBD2. The ends lost 3 bases at V and 10 bases at J; junction bases unmatched: 10. The CDR3 extends over 15 amino acids. The germline V gene encodes CDR1 ENHRY and CDR2 SYGVKD. CDR3 bases: TGTGCCATCAGTGACCCGGGACTAGCCCCATGGGAGCAGTTCTTC. Protein product: CAISDPGLAPWEQFF.

The chain joins TRBV19 to TRBJ1-5, with D tentatively TRBD1 (6 bases). CDR1 is LNHDA, CDR2 SQIVND, per germline (reference sequence). The CDR3 spans 13 residues. Trimming stripped 7 bases from V and 7 bases from J, with 14 bases between. DNA of the CDR3: TGTGCCAGTACCCCACAGGGCTACCAGCCCCAGCATTTT. Translating gives CASTPQGYQPQHF.